The 24 T cell receptor beta chains below come from one sample, sequenced in a study of blood T cell repertoires in COVID-19. The assay was immunoSEQ multiplex PCR, and TCRdb's table has in-frame clones only and misses some. Among 200,000 to 250,000 clones listed, around 88% were seen once. Sample: peripheral blood. The receptors were sampled from a woman in her 30s with COVID-19, enrolled during active disease.

This sequence joins TRBV29-1 and TRBJ2-7; 9 nucleotides align to TRBD1. The ends lost 6 bases at V and 2 bases at J; junction bases unmatched: 2. This CDR3 is built from 12 residues. Germline V gene sequence: CDR1 SQVTM, CDR2 ANQGSEA. The CDR3 DNA reads TGCAGCGTAGGACAGGGGACCTACGAGCAGTACTTC. It codes for CSVGQGTYEQYF.

CDR3 loop: CASSWGQGFWDEQFF. The CDR3 region has the DNA TGTGCCAGTAGTTGGGGACAGGGATTTTGGGATGAGCAGTTCTTC. The rearrangement links TRBV19 to TRBJ2-1, with TRBD1 matching 9 bases. CDR1 is LNHDA, CDR2 SQIVND, per germline (reference sequence). The V gene end was trimmed by 5 bases and the J gene end by 8 bases; junction bases not matched to a gene: 10. The CDR3 loop spans 15 amino acids. Using reference TRBV19 and TRBJ2-1 for the parts outside the CDR3, the full variable domain is DGGITQSPKYLFRKEGQNVTLSCEQNLNHDAMYWYRQDPGQGLRLIYYSQIVNDFQKGDIAEGYSVSREKKESFPLTVTSAQKNPTAFYLCASSWGQGFWDEQFFGPGTRLTVL.

The J gene is TRBJ2-5, the V gene TRBV11-3; 9 nucleotides match TRBD1. CDR1 and CDR2 from the germline V gene are SGHNT and YENEEA. V shed 5 bases, J shed 5 bases, and the junction held 9 bases outside the gene matches. CDR3 length equals 15 residues. CDR3 loop: CASSPGTGPGETQYF. The DNA of the CDR3 is TGTGCCAGCAGCCCAGGGACAGGGCCCGGGGAGACCCAGTACTTC.

V gene TRBV5-4 combines with J gene TRBJ2-3, with 8 positions matching TRBD2. The length of the CDR3 is 15 residues. CDR1 is SGHNT and CDR2 is YYREEE in the germline V gene (reference sequence). The ends lost 3 bases at V and 2 bases at J; junction bases unmatched: 5. CDR3 residues: CASSSTGGPTDTQYF. The CDR3 DNA sequence: TGTGCCAGCAGCTCGACGGGAGGGCCCACAGATACGCAGTATTTT.

CDR3 sequence reads: CASSRGLAGDGRETQYF. DNA of the CDR3: TGCGCCAGCAGTCGGGGACTAGCGGGAGATGGGAGAGAGACCCAGTACTTC. The J gene is TRBJ2-5, the V gene TRBV5-1; 14 positions match TRBD2. CDR3 length: 17 amino acids. Trimming at V came to 5 bases and at J to 4 bases, leaving 10 bases not matched to a gene. Germline V gene sequence: CDR1 SGHRS, CDR2 YFSETQ.

This chain joins TRBV7-8 and TRBJ2-2, with a weak D call TRBD1 (5 bases). This CDR3 has 18 amino acids. Looked up from germline, CDR1 is SGHVS and CDR2 is FQNEAQ. The V gene lost 7 bases and the J gene lost 0 bases, with 21 bases spanning the gap. CDR3 amino acids: CASTSVRVGPPNTGELFF. The CDR3 coding sequence is TGTGCCAGCACCTCCGTCAGGGTAGGCCCTCCGAACACCGGGGAGCTGTTTTTT.

The chain uses TRBV6-2 or TRBV6-3 and TRBJ2-7, with TRBD1 matching over 7 bases. The germline V gene has CDR1 MNHEY and CDR2 SVGEGT. The CDR3 spans 13 residues. V shed 5 bases and J 2 bases; nucleotides not matched to a gene: 3. The CDR3 is CASSTGTAYEQYV. The CDR3 DNA reads TGTGCCAGCAGTACCGGGACAGCCTACGAGCAGTACGTC.

The chain combines TRBV6-6 with TRBJ1-4; D unresolved. Looked up from germline, CDR1 is MNHNY and CDR2 is SVGAGI (reference sequence). This CDR3 has 13 amino acids. Trimming pared 5 bases from V and 4 bases from J, leaving 8 bases between. Here the CDR3 DNA reads TGTGCCAGCAGTACCGGGGTTAATGAAAAACTGTTTTTT. Residues: CASSTGVNEKLFF.

The V and J genes are TRBV19 and TRBJ1-5; 7 nucleotides align to TRBD1. Germline V gene lookup returns CDR1 LNHDA and CDR2 SQIVND (reference sequence). The V segment lost 3 bases and the J segment 2 bases; nucleotides outside the gene matches: 19. The CDR3 is 20 amino acids. Here the CDR3 DNA reads TGTGCCAGTAGTATTGAAGGAAAAACCGGGGGACAGTTGGGCAATCAGCCCCAGCATTTT. It encodes CASSIEGKTGGQLGNQPQHF.

There are a few counts of this clone. This chain joins TRBV7-9 and TRBJ2-1; D is perhaps TRBD1 (5 bases). This CDR3 has 15 amino acids. V was cut by 0 bases and J by 4 bases, with 10 bases left in between. Germline V gene lookup returns CDR1 SEHNR and CDR2 FQNEAQ (reference sequence). The CDR3: CASSLARPGYNEQFF. DNA for the CDR3: TGTGCCAGCAGCTTAGCGAGGCCAGGGTACAATGAGCAGTTCTTC.

The chain uses TRBV4-2 and TRBJ2-3; the match to TRBD1 covers 10 bases. The CDR3 extends over 16 amino acids. Germline V CDR1 and CDR2: LGHNA, YNFKEQ. Trimming at V came to 4 bases and at J to 5 bases, leaving 9 bases not matched to a gene. CDR3 sequence (DNA): TGTGCCAGCAGCCTTGACCGGGACAGGGGTTTAGATACGCAGTATTTT. It codes for CASSLDRDRGLDTQYF.

This chain links TRBV5-5 with TRBJ1-4; 11 bases fit TRBD1. Trimming removed 4 bases from V and 8 bases from J; junction bases left unmatched: 13. Germline V gene lookup returns CDR1 SGHKS and CDR2 YYEKEE (reference sequence). The CDR3 covers 17 residues. CDR3 region: CASSHSPGQGVGEKLFF. The CDR3 DNA is TGTGCCAGCAGCCATTCGCCGGGACAGGGGGTAGGGGAAAAACTGTTTTTT. The full variable domain, rest sourced from reference TRBV5-5 and TRBJ1-4, is DAGVTQSPTHLIKTRGQQVTLRCSPISGHKSVSWYQQVLGQGPQFIFQYYEKEERGRGNFPDRFSARQFPNYSSELNVNALLLGDSALYLCASSHSPGQGVGEKLFFGSGTQLSVL.

This chain's CDR3 is CASSQPGTGQGNEQFF. The CDR3 DNA follows: TGTGCCAGCAGCCAACCCGGGACAGGTCAAGGGAATGAGCAGTTCTTC. The chain has TRBV14 and TRBJ2-1, with 8 bases identical to TRBD1. Unmatched junction bases numbered 10, after V lost 2 bases and J lost 7 bases. CDR1 and CDR2 from the germline V gene are SGHDN and FVKESK. CDR3 size: 16 residues.

The chain uses TRBV24-1 and TRBJ2-1, with 8 nucleotides matching TRBD2. J gave up 2 bases and V 10 bases, and 0 bases lay outside the gene matches. The CDR3 totals 12 residues. Per the germline V gene, CDR1 is KGHDR and CDR2 is SFDVKD. The CDR3 here is CATAGAYNEQFF. The CDR3 nucleotides read TGTGCCACAGCGGGAGCCTACAATGAGCAGTTCTTC.

V gene TRBV19 combines with J gene TRBJ2-7; 7 bases align to TRBD1. V lost 6 bases and J lost 7; bases outside the gene matches: 12. The CDR3 consists of 14 residues. The germline CDR1 and CDR2 sequences are LNHDA and SQIVND (reference sequence). CDR3 in amino acids: CASSGQALGVEQYF. The DNA for the CDR3 is TGTGCCAGTAGCGGACAGGCCCTGGGGGTAGAGCAGTACTTC.

This chain joins TRBV18 and TRBJ1-6, with 9 bases matching TRBD1. CDR1 is KGHSH and CDR2 is LQKENI in the germline V gene. The CDR3 spans 15 residues. V lost 4 bases, J lost 5 bases, and 3 bases stayed unmatched. DNA of the CDR3: TGTGCCAGCTCACTCGGGACAGGGAATAATTCACCCCTCCACTTT. Translation gives CASSLGTGNNSPLHF.

The chain recombines TRBV7-8 with TRBJ1-2, with no clear D. The germline V gene encodes CDR1 SGHVS and CDR2 FQNEAQ. Trimming stripped 4 bases from V and 5 bases from J, with 11 bases between. The CDR3 length is 13 residues. In DNA, the CDR3 is TGTGCCAGCAGCTCCCAAGCCTCTTATGGCTACACCTTC. Translated: CASSSQASYGYTF.

The rearrangement joins TRBV3-1 (or the pseudogene TRBV3-2) to TRBJ1-1, with D possibly TRBD1 on 5 matching bases. Trimming took 4 bases from V and 4 from J, leaving 13 bases between them. The CDR3 has 14 amino acids. Germline V CDR1 and CDR2: LGHDT, YNNKEL (reference sequence). Here the CDR3 reads CASSPDSGGTEAFF. As DNA, the CDR3 is TGTGCCAGCAGCCCCGATTCGGGGGGCACTGAAGCTTTCTTT.

The V and J genes are TRBV6-5 and TRBJ2-3; D might be TRBD1 (6 bases). Germline CDR1 reads MNHEY; CDR2 reads SVGAGI. V was shortened by 2 bases and J by 4 bases, with 13 bases between the two germline ends. The CDR3 has 15 amino acids. CDR3 protein: CASSYGNRVADTQYF. CDR3 sequence (DNA): TGTGCCAGCAGTTACGGTAACAGGGTCGCAGATACGCAGTATTTT.

The chain has TRBV6-5 and TRBJ1-5; D is possibly TRBD1 (5 bases). The V and J ends lost 6 bases and 6 bases respectively, with 15 bases between them. Per the germline V gene, CDR1 is MNHEY and CDR2 is SVGAGI. The CDR3 has 14 amino acids. For the CDR3, the DNA is TGTGCCAGCAGGCAGGGATTAGCAAGTCAGCCCCAGCATTTT. It codes for CASRQGLASQPQHF.

The V gene is TRBV6-2 or TRBV6-3, the J gene TRBJ2-3, with D possibly TRBD1 on 5 matching bases. The CDR3 extends over 15 amino acids. V lost 2 bases and J 2 bases, leaving 11 bases between the germline ends. The germline CDR1 and CDR2 sequences are MNHEY and SVGEGT. The CDR3, as DNA: TGTGCCAGCAGTTACAGGGCAGGGCCCACAGATACGCAGTATTTT. This sequence encodes CASSYRAGPTDTQYF.

The chain has TRBV24-1 and TRBJ2-2, with D perhaps matching TRBD1 (5 bases). Germline assignment: CDR1 KGHDR and CDR2 SFDVKD. Deletions cut 4 bases from V and 5 bases from J, with 13 bases between. The CDR3 is 15 amino acids. The CDR3 DNA follows: TGTGCCACCAGTGAAGCACAGGTTTGGACCGGGGAGCTGTTTTTT. This translates into CATSEAQVWTGELFF.

The J gene is TRBJ2-1, the V gene TRBV27; D is uncertain. Trimming cost V 2 bases and J 1 base, with 9 bases left between them. This CDR3 comprises 15 residues. CDR1 is MNHEY and CDR2 is SMNVEV in the germline V gene (reference sequence). The CDR3, as DNA: TGTGCCAGCAGTTTAAGAACGCGTTCCTACAATGAGCAGTTCTTC. This translates into CASSLRTRSYNEQFF.

This chain joins TRBV28 and TRBJ1-1; D is unclear. With 7 bases removed from V and 4 bases from J, the gap between germline ends came to 13 bases. Per the germline V gene, CDR1 is MDHEN and CDR2 is SYDVKM. This CDR3 has 13 amino acids. The CDR3 DNA sequence: TGTGCCAGCACTCCGACTCCGACCACTGAAGCTTTCTTT. Its translation: CASTPTPTTEAFF.